In this sample, the clone carrying this T cell receptor beta chain turned up a few times. Its antigen is unidentified. This entry belongs to a study of beta chain features in type 1 diabetes. Germline V CDR1 and CDR2: SGHRS, YFSETQ. The CDR3 totals 14 residues. V was pared by 6 bases and J by 6 bases, with 16 bases between. Every bit of the isolated RNA underwent reverse transcription, so sequencing read expressed TCRB transcripts. Libraries were prepared by immunoSEQ multiplex PCR; TCRdb keeps only in-frame clonotypes and omits some of them. The table includes over 120,000 clones, about 9.4% detected once. Regarding the study as a whole: Among patients with Type 1 diabetes, TCRB CDR3s were moderately but significantly shorter in every one of the four CD4+ subsets.

Sequencing used naive CD4+ T cells from blood. This receptor was identified in a man younger than 30 in good health. The rearrangement links TRBV5-1 to TRBJ2-1; a weak D match, TRBD1 (6 bases). DNA for the CDR3: TGCGCCAGCAAATACAGGGTGTCTGGCAATGAGCAGTTCTTC. This gives the protein CASKYRVSGNEQFF.